This T cell receptor (beta chain) emerged from a study of T cells in localized non-small cell lung cancer. A word on this clone: What it recognizes is unknown.

Sequencing used immunoSEQ multiplex PCR; TCRdb keeps in-frame clones, though not all of them. The sample records more than 15,000 clones, approximately 91% being singletons. Study results and caveats: Because sequencing included only one region (of the tumor), heterogeneity remains possible. Uninvolved adjacent lung showed peak T cell clonality, exceeding tumor. The appearance of a median 57 of the top 100 tumor clones was seen in adjacent lung.

The CDR3 has 17 amino acids. The V end was cut by 2 bases, the J end by 0 bases, with 15 bases between. Germline CDR1 reads SGHRS; CDR2 reads YFSETQ. This receptor was taken from a female donor over 55 with stage III squamous cell lung carcinoma. The chain is built from TRBV5-1 and TRBJ2-1; D perhaps matches TRBD2 (6 bases). Sequenced material: peripheral blood, taken before any cancer treatment. The chain's CDR3 is CASSFQRALSSYNEQFF. The CDR3 DNA follows: TGCGCCAGCAGCTTCCAGCGGGCCCTCAGCTCCTACAATGAGCAGTTCTTC.